In this sample, the clone carrying this T cell receptor (beta chain) turned up many times. Antigen specificity is unknown. PBMCs, at least 6 million per sample, were isolated. A second 7 to 11 cycle PCR used barcoded and J-beta primers. Each cDNA molecule carried a tag from a template-switch adaptor that contained 12 random nucleotides. TCRdb fed the 5' RACE reads into MiXCR, producing one record per CDR3 protein. The sample lists roughly 800,000 distinct CDR3 sequences; 58% were seen once. The CDR3 spans 13 residues. The germline gives CDR1 MGHRA, CDR2 YSYEKL. Trimming pared 4 bases from V and 6 bases from J, leaving 13 bases between. This entry belongs to a study of blood T cells in healthy people across ages. General observations from the study: More naive CD4+ cells and higher diversity marked long-lived donors relative to aged donors.

The chain links TRBV4-1 to TRBJ2-7, with a possible D match to TRBD1 (6 bases). The sample comprised blood. This receptor was identified in a young man in good health. CDR3 coding DNA: TGCGCCAGCAGCCGGACAGTTCTTGCCGAGCAGTACTTC. Translated: CASSRTVLAEQYF.